These 15 T cell receptor beta chains share one sample of origin, sequenced in a study of identical twins. One entry per CDR3 protein, called by TCRdb with MiXCR from the 5' RACE reads. Of a few hundred thousand distinct CDR3 sequences listed, approximately 9.6% are singletons. This sample was also put to use in a study of yellow fever vaccine responses in identical twins.

The specimen was PBMCs. These receptor sequences come from a woman between 18 and 29 years old in good health.

The V call is TRBV4-3, the J call TRBJ2-7, with 10 bases aligning to TRBD1. V shed 0 bases and J 3 bases; nucleotides not matched to a gene: 2. Germline CDR1 reads LGHNA; CDR2 reads YSLEER. This CDR3 contains 15 residues. CDR3 nucleotide sequence: TGCGCCAGCAGCCAAGATTGGACAGGGGGCTACGAGCAGTACTTC. Its translation: CASSQDWTGGYEQYF.

The V call is TRBV6-1, the J call TRBJ1-1; D not resolved. The CDR3 is 13 amino acids. Trimming cost V 6 bases and J 8 bases, with 16 bases left between them. Germline CDR1 is MNHNS and CDR2 is SASEGT. In DNA form, the CDR3 reads TGTGCCAGCAGCCTCACCCTAGCCGAAGAAGCTTTCTTT. This gives the protein CASSLTLAEEAFF.

This clonotype has at least ten counts. The V and J genes are TRBV19 and TRBJ2-2; no reliable D call. Per germline, CDR1 LNHDA and CDR2 SQIVND (reference sequence). Trimming took 3 bases from V and 4 from J, leaving 15 bases between them. The CDR3 runs to 16 residues. This chain's CDR3 is CASSISRMTSTGELFF. DNA for the CDR3: TGTGCCAGTAGTATTTCGCGCATGACCTCCACCGGGGAGCTGTTTTTT.

This clonotype has more than one count but fewer than ten. The rearrangement links TRBV7-6 to TRBJ2-1, with 8 bases fitting TRBD1. Per the germline V gene, CDR1 is SGHVS and CDR2 is FNYEAQ. The ends lost 1 base at V and 3 bases at J; junction bases unmatched: 5. There are 16 residues in the CDR3. The CDR3 sequence: CASSLVAGGIYNEQFF. The CDR3 DNA sequence: TGTGCCAGCAGCTTAGTAGCAGGGGGCATCTACAATGAGCAGTTCTTC.

This clonotype was picked up many times. The V gene is TRBV10-3, the J gene TRBJ2-1; 11 nucleotides agree with TRBD1. CDR3 length equals 16 residues. The germline V gene encodes CDR1 ENHRY and CDR2 SYGVKD. J lost 6 bases, V lost 4 bases, and 8 bases had no gene match. The CDR3 nucleotides are TGTGCCATCAGTGTGAGGGCCGGGACAGGGGGCAATGAGCAGTTCTTC. It is translated as CAISVRAGTGGNEQFF.

This clonotype appeared a few times. This sequence joins TRBV5-1 and TRBJ2-7, with D possibly being TRBD1 (5 bases). Germline CDR1 is SGHRS and CDR2 is YFSETQ. V was cut by 3 bases and J by 2 bases, with 15 bases left in between. The CDR3 runs 15 residues. The CDR3 region is CASSSATTDAYEQYF. As DNA, the CDR3 is TGCGCCAGCAGCTCCGCCACGACAGACGCCTACGAGCAGTACTTC. Combining the CDR3 with reference TRBV5-1 and TRBJ2-7 gives the whole variable domain KAGVTQTPRYLIKTRGQQVTLSCSPISGHRSVSWYQQTPGQGLQFLFEYFSETQRNKGNFPGRFSGRQFSNSRSEMNVSTLELGDSALYLCASSSATTDAYEQYFGPGTRLTVT.

The chain is built from TRBV5-6 and TRBJ2-6, with D unclear. Trimming left V 0 bases short and J 0 bases short, with 7 bases between. The CDR3 loop spans 16 amino acids. The germline gives CDR1 SGHDT, CDR2 YYEEEE. The CDR3 DNA is TGTGCCAGCAGCTTGGGACTGCACTCTGGGGCCAACGTCCTGACTTTC. It is translated as CASSLGLHSGANVLTF.

This clonotype was detected ten times or more. V gene TRBV29-1 combines with J gene TRBJ2-7; 7 nucleotides align to TRBD1. The germline V gene has CDR1 SQVTM and CDR2 ANQGSEA. CDR3 length equals 13 residues. Germline trimming cut 1 base from V and 0 bases from J; bases unmatched to any gene: 0. CDR3 loop: CSVEGDSSYEQYF. As DNA, the CDR3 is TGCAGCGTTGAAGGGGACAGCTCCTACGAGCAGTACTTC.

This clonotype appeared many times. The CDR3 protein is CASTSPGGQETQYF. The CDR3 DNA reads TGTGCCAGCACCTCCCCCGGGGGACAAGAGACCCAGTACTTC. This rearrangement joins TRBV25-1 to TRBJ2-5, with a weak D call TRBD2 (6 bases). Germline V gene sequence: CDR1 MGHDK, CDR2 SYGVNS. Trimming pared 7 bases from V and 2 bases from J, leaving 14 bases between. The CDR3 is 14 residues long.

This clonotype was detected a few times. The CDR3 bases are TGCAGTGCTAGTCCCCCGGGATCCAGCTCCTACAATGAGCAGTTCTTC. It is translated as CSASPPGSSSYNEQFF. The J gene is TRBJ2-1, the V gene TRBV20-1, with D maybe TRBD2 (5 bases). V lost 3 bases to trimming and J lost 0 bases, with 15 bases between them. The CDR3 contains 16 residues. CDR1 and CDR2 from the germline V gene are DFQATT and SNEGSKA (reference sequence).

This clonotype was seen at least ten times. The chain uses TRBV4-3 and TRBJ2-1; 7 nucleotides match TRBD2. The germline V gene has CDR1 LGHNA and CDR2 YSLEER. J lost 2 bases, V lost 1 base, and 2 bases had no gene match. This CDR3 has 15 amino acids. CDR3 in amino acids: CASSQVSGAYNEQFF. CDR3 bases: TGCGCCAGCAGCCAAGTGAGCGGGGCCTACAATGAGCAGTTCTTC.

This clonotype was counted only a few times. The V gene is TRBV6-1, the J gene TRBJ2-1, with 15 bases aligning to TRBD2. CDR3 length: 16 amino acids. Germline trimming cut 6 bases from V and 9 bases from J; bases unmatched to any gene: 9. Germline lookup yields CDR1 MNHNS and CDR2 SASEGT. CDR3: CASSSRGLAGGREQFF. Here the CDR3 DNA reads TGTGCCAGCAGCTCGAGGGGACTAGCGGGAGGACGTGAGCAGTTCTTC.

The sample holds a few counts of this clonotype. The rearrangement links TRBV27 to TRBJ1-4, with 8 nucleotides matching TRBD1. The CDR3 sequence is 16 residues long. V shed 3 bases and J 10 bases; nucleotides not matched to a gene: 13. Looked up from germline, CDR1 is MNHEY and CDR2 is SMNVEV (reference sequence). The DNA for the CDR3 is TGTGCCAGCAGTTTTACTCAGGGGGCGCAGGGGGGAAAACTGTTTTTT. Protein sequence: CASSFTQGAQGGKLFF.

This clonotype has ten or more counts. The V gene is TRBV7-2, the J gene TRBJ2-1, with no clear D. The CDR3 covers 11 residues. Germline lookup yields CDR1 SGHTA and CDR2 FQGNSA. The V gene lost 5 bases and the J gene lost 10 bases, with 9 bases spanning the gap. CDR3 DNA sequence: TGTGCCAGCAGCACTCTAGGAGAGCAGTTCTTC. Encoded protein: CASSTLGEQFF.

The V call is TRBV6-1, the J call TRBJ2-3; TRBD2 is a possible D gene (6 bases). Trimming removed 10 bases at V and 0 bases at J, with 20 bases between. Germline V CDR1 and CDR2: MNHNS, SASEGT. There are 16 residues in the CDR3. The CDR3 sequence: CATRFGAGTSTDTQYF. As DNA, the CDR3 is TGTGCCACCCGGTTCGGGGCGGGGACTAGCACAGATACGCAGTATTTT.